The 10 T cell receptor beta chains below were found in one sample sequenced in a study of blood T cells in healthy people across ages. A J-beta primer mix and a sample-barcoded 5' primer were used in a second PCR of about 7 to 12 cycles. TCRdb independently ran MiXCR on the 5' RACE reads; one entry per CDR3 protein. The sample has about 1,800,000 distinct CDR3 sequences, approximately 30% seen once. Sequencing used blood. Receptor source: a woman aged 30 to 39 in good health.

The sample holds one count of this clonotype. The chain couples TRBV14 to TRBJ2-6, with D maybe TRBD1 (6 bases). With 1 base removed from V and 0 bases from J, the gap between germline ends came to 16 bases. The CDR3 sequence is 19 residues long. From germline, CDR1 is SGHDN and CDR2 FVKESK. As DNA, the CDR3 is TGTGCCAGCAGCCAAGGTCCGGGACACCTATACTCTGGGGCCAACGTCCTGACTTTC. Protein product: CASSQGPGHLYSGANVLTF.

The sample holds many counts of this clonotype. The rearrangement uses TRBV7-9 and TRBJ2-7; TRBD1 agrees at 10 bases. In germline, CDR1 is SEHNR, CDR2 FQNEAQ (reference sequence). The junction had 5 bases not matched to a gene; V was cut back by 4 bases and J by 5 bases. The CDR3 length is 14 residues. The CDR3 region has the DNA TGTGCCAGCAGCTGGGACAGGGGTCCCAACGAGCAGTACTTC. As protein: CASSWDRGPNEQYF. The whole variable domain, filled in from reference TRBV7-9 and TRBJ2-7, reads DTGVSQNPRHKITKRGQNVTFRCDPISEHNRLYWYRQTLGQGPEFLTYFQNEAQLEKSRLLSDRFSAERPKGSFSTLEIQRTEQGDSAMYLCASSWDRGPNEQYFGPGTRLTVT.

The genes are TRBV5-1 and TRBJ2-1, with 7 bases matching TRBD1. This CDR3 contains 14 residues. J was trimmed by 9 bases and V by 0 bases; bases with no gene match: 6. From germline, CDR1 is SGHRS and CDR2 YFSETQ. The CDR3 reads CASSLAEGAGEQFF. In DNA, the CDR3 is TGCGCCAGCAGCTTGGCCGAGGGGGCTGGTGAGCAGTTCTTC.

V and J are TRBV14 and TRBJ1-2, with D possibly matching TRBD1 (5 bases). CDR3 length: 15 residues. V was trimmed by 6 bases and J by 4 bases, leaving 18 bases between them. CDR1 SGHDN and CDR2 FVKESK come from the germline V gene. The CDR3 sequence is CASSEVEGRGYGYTF. Here the CDR3 DNA reads TGTGCCAGCAGTGAAGTTGAGGGAAGGGGCTATGGCTACACCTTC.

In DNA form, the CDR3 reads TGTGCCAGCAGCTTAGAGCTAGCGGGAGAGGACAATGAGCAGTTCTTC. Its translation is CASSLELAGEDNEQFF. This chain joins TRBV11-2 and TRBJ2-1, with TRBD2 matching 10 bases. The junction had 4 bases not matched to a gene; V was cut back by 0 bases and J by 5 bases. This CDR3 spans 16 amino acids. Looked up from germline, CDR1 is SGHAT and CDR2 is FQNNGV.

This chain links TRBV7-6 with TRBJ2-3; weak D call: TRBD1 (5 bases). This CDR3 comprises 14 residues. Trimming removed 2 bases from V and 4 bases from J, with 10 bases in between. Germline V lookup: CDR1 SGHVS, CDR2 FNYEAQ. The CDR3 spells CASSLIVGADTQYF. The CDR3 DNA reads as TGTGCCAGCAGCTTAATCGTAGGGGCAGATACGCAGTATTTT.

The J gene is TRBJ2-3, the V gene TRBV5-1; D gene ambiguous. The CDR3 has 15 residues. Trimming stripped 3 bases from V and 0 bases from J, with 11 bases between. Germline CDR1 is SGHRS and CDR2 is YFSETQ. The CDR3 nucleotides read TGCGCCAGCAGCTCGCTGGAAATTAGCACAGATACGCAGTATTTT. Translation gives CASSSLEISTDTQYF.

This clonotype was counted between two and nine times. The chain's CDR3 is CATSVSLEGPTYEQYF. CDR3 DNA: TGTGCCACCAGTGTTTCCCTAGAGGGGCCGACCTACGAGCAGTACTTC. The chain recombines TRBV24-1 with TRBJ2-7; D is perhaps TRBD1 or TRBD2 (5 bases each). CDR1 and CDR2 (germline): KGHDR, SFDVKD. V gave up 5 bases and J gave up 2 bases, with 18 bases separating them. The CDR3 runs to 16 residues.

This clonotype was seen ten or more times. V gene TRBV7-2 combines with J gene TRBJ2-7; possible D gene TRBD1, 6 bases. V was trimmed by 3 bases and J by 5 bases, leaving 14 bases between them. The germline V gene has CDR1 SGHTA and CDR2 FQGNSA. CDR3 length equals 14 residues. The CDR3 region is CASSFAGAGDEQYF. Here the CDR3 DNA reads TGTGCCAGCAGCTTCGCAGGGGCCGGTGACGAGCAGTACTTC.

This clonotype showed up just once. A far larger clone is just one base off, so this is likely a read error. The chain combines TRBV7-9 with TRBJ2-3, with TRBD2 matching 10 bases. Germline assignment: CDR1 SEHNR and CDR2 FQNEAQ (reference sequence). Unmatched junction bases numbered 2, after V lost 4 bases and J lost 4 bases. The CDR3 is 14 residues long. CDR3 amino acids: CASSSSGSADTQYF. CDR3 DNA sequence: TGTGCCAGCAGCTCTAGCGGGAGCGCAGATACGCAGTATTTT. Full variable domain (remainder filled in from reference TRBV7-9 and TRBJ2-3): DTGVSQNPRHKITKRGQNVTFRCDPISEHNRLYWYRQTLGQGPEFLTYFQNEAQLEKSRLLSDRFSAERPKGSFSTLEIQRTEQGDSAMYLCASSSSGSADTQYFGPGTRLTVL.